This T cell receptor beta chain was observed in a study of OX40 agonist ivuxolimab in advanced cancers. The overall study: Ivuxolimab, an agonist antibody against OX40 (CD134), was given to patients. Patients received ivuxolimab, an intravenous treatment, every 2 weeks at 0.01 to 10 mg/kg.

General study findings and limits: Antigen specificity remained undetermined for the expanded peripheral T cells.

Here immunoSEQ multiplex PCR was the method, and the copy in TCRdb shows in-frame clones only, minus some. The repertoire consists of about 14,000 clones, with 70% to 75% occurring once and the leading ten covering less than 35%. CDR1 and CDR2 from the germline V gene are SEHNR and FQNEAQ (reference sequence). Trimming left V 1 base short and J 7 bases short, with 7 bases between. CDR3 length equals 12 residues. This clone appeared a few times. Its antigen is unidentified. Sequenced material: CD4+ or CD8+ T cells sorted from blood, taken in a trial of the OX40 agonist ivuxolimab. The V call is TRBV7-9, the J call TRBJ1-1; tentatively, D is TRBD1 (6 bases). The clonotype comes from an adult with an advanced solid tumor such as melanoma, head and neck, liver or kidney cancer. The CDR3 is CASSLGTVEAFF. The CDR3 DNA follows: TGTGCCAGCAGCTTAGGGACAGTTGAAGCTTTCTTT.